This T cell receptor beta chain was retrieved from a study of T cells after yellow fever vaccination. TCRdb used MiXCR to reprocess the 5' RACE reads, holding one entry per CDR3 protein. The top ten hold roughly a sixth of the sample, which has about 370,000 distinct CDR3 sequences, roughly 10% seen once. The CDR3 totals 16 residues. As regards this clonotype: Antigen specificity is unknown.

Whole-study results and caveats: CD4 and CD8 compartments shared a small share of clonotypes, likely from convergent recombination. Booster sampling recovered most clones from primary vaccination (around 97% CD4, around 88% CD8). Researchers cautioned that FACS-sorted repertoires could harbor abundant clonotypes contaminating from the bulk population.

This sequence joins TRBV21-1 and TRBJ2-1; the table assigns TRBD2, which was not confirmed against the DNA. TRBV21-1 is annotated as a pseudogene. This sample comprised PBMCs, obtained on the day of the first yellow fever vaccination. This sequence was found in a man younger than 35 who received the YFV17D yellow fever vaccine. The CDR3 nucleotides read TGTGCCAGCAGCAAGGGGGCGGGGGGCCGTTTCAATGAGCAGTTCTTC. This translates into CASSKGAGGRFNEQFF.